These 30 T cell receptor beta chains share one sample of origin, sequenced in a study of T cell repertoires in aging, cancer and after chemotherapy. Rearranged V-D-J TRB sequences were amplified with a mixed TRB-A/B primer pool. TCRdb re-called the multiplex PCR reads with MiXCR, one entry per CDR3 protein. Of 6,700 or so distinct CDR3 sequences listed, approximately 22% are singletons. Peripheral blood genomic DNA, not sorted cells or RNA, was the template. The sample consisted of blood. The receptors here all came from a human donor with a blood cancer.

By frequency in the sample, this clonotype is medium-sized. The rearrangement links TRBV19 to TRBJ2-7, with TRBD2 matching 10 bases. The length of the CDR3 is 17 residues. The germline V gene encodes CDR1 LNHDA and CDR2 SQIVND (reference sequence). The V and J ends lost 5 bases and 0 bases, in that order; junction bases with no gene match: 10. The CDR3 region is CASSDPGLATSSYEQYF. DNA of the CDR3: TGTGCCAGTAGTGACCCGGGACTAGCGACCAGCTCCTACGAGCAGTACTTC.

This clonotype was seen a few times. The chain employs TRBV5-1 and TRBJ2-7; 10 bases align to TRBD1. CDR1 SGHRS and CDR2 YFSETQ come from the germline V gene. CDR3 length: 14 residues. Losses at the gene ends were 4 bases for V and 2 bases for J; bases not matched to a gene: 3. The CDR3 DNA reads TGCGCCAGCAGCGCCGGACAGGGGGCCTACGAGCAGTACTTC. This gives the protein CASSAGQGAYEQYF.

This sequence joins TRBV7-2 and TRBJ1-5; D unclear. V lost 4 bases, J lost 7 bases, and 11 bases lay in between. The germline V gene encodes CDR1 SGHTA and CDR2 FQGNSA. The CDR3 runs 13 residues. The CDR3 DNA reads TGTGCCAGCAGCTCGGCACCCCGACAGCCCCAGCATTTT. Its protein product is CASSSAPRQPQHF.

This clonotype is medium-sized by share. The rearrangement uses TRBV6-6 and TRBJ2-7; D is possibly TRBD1 (5 bases). The CDR3 is made up of 15 amino acids. Germline V gene sequence: CDR1 MNHNY, CDR2 SVGAGI (reference sequence). V was cut by 1 base and J by 3 bases, with 13 bases left in between. This CDR3 reads CASSYLDSHIYEQYF. CDR3 bases: TGTGCCAGCAGTTACTTAGACAGTCATATCTACGAGCAGTACTTC.

Relative to its sample, this clonotype is medium-sized (0.01 to 0.1%). CDR3 loop: CASSLAVYEQYF. The CDR3 nucleotides are TGTGCCAGCAGCCTAGCGGTCTACGAGCAGTACTTC. V is TRBV6-2 or TRBV6-3 and J is TRBJ2-7; 7 positions agree with TRBD2. Germline V gene lookup returns CDR1 MNHEY and CDR2 SVGEGT. Unmatched junction bases numbered 2, after V lost 6 bases and J lost 3 bases. The CDR3 runs 12 residues.

This clonotype was found a few times. V and J are TRBV14 and TRBJ1-1; perhaps TRBD1 as D (5 bases). Germline V gives CDR1 SGHDN, CDR2 FVKESK. CDR3 size: 13 residues. Deletions cut 6 bases from V and 6 bases from J, with 14 bases between. Here the CDR3 reads CASRSQGISEAFF. In nucleotides, the CDR3 is TGTGCCAGCAGGAGTCAGGGTATCTCTGAAGCTTTCTTT.

This chain links TRBV2 with TRBJ2-3; TRBD1 aligns across 10 bases. Germline V lookup: CDR1 SNHLY, CDR2 FYNNEI. V lost 5 bases and J lost 4; bases outside the gene matches: 3. The CDR3 extends over 14 amino acids. The CDR3 here is CASSMTGGADTQYF. The DNA of the CDR3 is TGTGCCAGCAGTATGACAGGGGGCGCAGATACGCAGTATTTT.

This clonotype rates as medium-sized. V gene TRBV10-3 combines with J gene TRBJ2-6; D perhaps matches TRBD1 (6 bases). The germline V gene encodes CDR1 ENHRY and CDR2 SYGVKD. CDR3 length: 17 residues. Trimming took off 6 bases at V and 0 bases at J, with 15 bases between the two ends. The CDR3 sequence: CAIRGSQGSSGANVLTF. CDR3 nucleotide sequence: TGTGCCATCAGGGGATCCCAGGGGAGCTCTGGGGCCAACGTCCTGACTTTC.

The rearrangement joins TRBV27 to TRBJ2-1, with 15 bases lining up with TRBD2. The CDR3 is 17 residues long. With V trimmed by 5 bases and J by 4 bases, 6 bases remained unmatched. Germline V gene lookup returns CDR1 MNHEY and CDR2 SMNVEV (reference sequence). The CDR3 nucleotides read TGTGCCAGCAGTCCCCGGACTAGCGGGAGGGTTTACAATGAGCAGTTCTTC. Its translation is CASSPRTSGRVYNEQFF.

This clonotype was observed a few times. This sequence joins TRBV7-2 and TRBJ2-5, with D possibly called TRBD1 or TRBD2 (6 bases each). CDR1 SGHTA and CDR2 FQGNSA come from the germline V gene. V was cut by 2 bases and J by 4 bases, with 14 bases left in between. This CDR3 is 15 amino acids long. CDR3 nucleotides: TGTGCCAGCAGCTTAAGTACAGGGCGGGGAGAGACCCAGTACTTC. As protein: CASSLSTGRGETQYF.

The chain has TRBV7-2 and TRBJ2-7; 8 bases align to TRBD2. Germline-derived CDR1 and CDR2 are SGHTA and FQGNSA. The CDR3 totals 15 residues. V shed 4 bases, J shed 4 bases, and the junction held 9 bases outside the gene matches. CDR3 loop: CASSSLTGGPYEQYF. DNA of the CDR3: TGTGCCAGCAGCTCCCTAACGGGAGGGCCTTACGAGCAGTACTTC.

This clonotype is medium-sized by share. The chain links TRBV5-6 to TRBJ2-7; 8 bases fit TRBD1. The CDR3 length is 14 residues. J was trimmed by 6 bases and V by 2 bases; bases with no gene match: 7. Germline V gives CDR1 SGHDT, CDR2 YYEEEE. The CDR3 DNA sequence: TGTGCCAGCAGCTTTCCGGGACAGGCCCTCGAGCAGTACTTC. This translates into CASSFPGQALEQYF.

The chain couples TRBV27 to TRBJ1-1; unclear D gene. Trimming removed 4 bases from V and 4 bases from J, with 13 bases in between. The CDR3 has 14 amino acids. Germline assignment: CDR1 MNHEY and CDR2 SMNVEV (reference sequence). The CDR3 bases are TGTGCCAGCAGTTCGGGGATGGCGGCCACTGAAGCTTTCTTT. It translates to CASSSGMAATEAFF.

This clonotype was detected only a few times. CDR3 residues: CASSLGGDYNEQFF. The DNA of the CDR3 is TGTGCCAGCAGCTTAGGCGGGGATTACAATGAGCAGTTCTTC. This chain joins TRBV11-2 and TRBJ2-1, with D maybe TRBD2 (6 bases). The V gene lost 1 base and the J gene lost 4 bases, with 8 bases spanning the gap. Germline loops: CDR1 SGHAT, CDR2 FQNNGV. This CDR3 has 14 amino acids.

This clonotype was observed a handful of times. The chain uses TRBV20-1 and TRBJ2-7; D might be TRBD1 or TRBD2, each matching 5 bases. The CDR3 totals 13 residues. With 3 bases removed from V and 6 bases from J, the gap between germline ends came to 15 bases. In germline, CDR1 is DFQATT, CDR2 SNEGSKA (reference sequence). The DNA for the CDR3 is TGCAGTGCTAGTCGCTCGTCAGGGAGCGAGCAGTACTTC. Protein product: CSASRSSGSEQYF.

Of note for this clonotype: Given a much more abundant clone one base away, this may be a read error. The V call is TRBV27, the J call TRBJ2-1; the match to TRBD2 covers 10 bases. V was clipped by 2 bases and J by 4 bases; unmatched bases: 8. The CDR3 covers 17 residues. Germline V lookup: CDR1 MNHEY, CDR2 SMNVEV (reference sequence). The CDR3 loop reads CASSLKSGRAKYNEQFF. The CDR3 DNA reads as TGTGCCAGCAGTTTAAAGAGCGGGAGGGCCAAATACAATGAGCAGTTCTTC.

This clonotype is classed as medium-sized. This sequence joins TRBV15 and TRBJ1-4; TRBD1 is a possible D gene (5 bases). Germline V gene lookup returns CDR1 LNHNV and CDR2 YYDKDF (reference sequence). Trimming pared 0 bases from V and 10 bases from J, leaving 18 bases between. The CDR3 spans 16 residues. The CDR3 loop is CATSRDRTPDQGKLFF. CDR3 coding DNA: TGTGCCACCAGCAGAGATAGGACACCCGACCAAGGAAAACTGTTTTTT.

The chain recombines TRBV9 with TRBJ1-6, with 7 bases aligning to TRBD1. Germline V CDR1 and CDR2: SGDLS, YYNGEE. V lost 3 bases and J lost 8; bases outside the gene matches: 8. CDR3 length equals 15 residues. CDR3 sequence (DNA): TGTGCCAGCAGCGCAGAGTTCCAGGGGGATTCACCCCTCCACTTT. Its protein product is CASSAEFQGDSPLHF. The whole variable domain, remainder taken from reference TRBV9 and TRBJ1-6, is DSGVTQTPKHLITATGQRVTLRCSPRSGDLSVYWYQQSLDQGLQFLIQYYNGEERAKGNILERFSAQQFPDLHSELNLSSLELGDSALYFCASSAEFQGDSPLHFGNGTRLTVT.

CDR3 protein: CASSLVGMRQYF. The CDR3 region has the DNA TGTGCCAGCAGCTTAGTGGGAATGCGGCAGTACTTC. This chain connects TRBV7-2 to TRBJ2-7, with D hard to call. From germline, CDR1 is SGHTA and CDR2 FQGNSA. The V and J ends lost 1 base and 9 bases respectively, with 10 bases between them. The CDR3 has 12 residues.

This clonotype came up a few times. CDR3 amino acids: CASSQGKETQYF. The CDR3 DNA reads TGTGCCAGCTCTCAGGGGAAAGAGACCCAGTACTTC. This chain joins TRBV6-2 or TRBV6-3 and TRBJ2-5; tentative D call: TRBD1 (6 bases). Germline assignment: CDR1 MNHEY and CDR2 SVGEGT. The V gene lost 8 bases and the J gene lost 3 bases, with 10 bases spanning the gap. The CDR3 length is 12 residues.

The chain is built from TRBV12-3 or TRBV12-4 and TRBJ2-7, with D possibly called TRBD1 or TRBD2 (5 bases each). CDR3 length: 16 amino acids. V shed 3 bases and J shed 5 bases, with 20 bases lying between them. The CDR3 DNA reads as TGTGCCAGCAGTTTTAAACACGGGACCCGTCTTAACGAGCAGTACTTC. Protein product: CASSFKHGTRLNEQYF.

By share of the sample, this clonotype is medium-sized (0.01 to 0.1%). The chain has TRBV11-1 and TRBJ2-7, with unresolved D. The CDR3 runs 16 residues. V was pared by 1 base and J by 0 bases, with 13 bases between. CDR1 SGHAT and CDR2 FQDESV come from the germline V gene (reference sequence). The CDR3 DNA sequence: TGTGCCAGCAGCTTAGATCGAGACATTCCCTCCTACGAGCAGTACTTC. This encodes CASSLDRDIPSYEQYF.

This clonotype is medium-sized within its sample. The CDR3 sequence is CSVASNVGGYTF. CDR3 sequence (DNA): TGCAGCGTCGCCTCCAATGTCGGAGGCTACACCTTC. The chain is built from TRBV29-1 and TRBJ1-2; no firm D call. The germline V gene encodes CDR1 SQVTM and CDR2 ANQGSEA. The CDR3 loop spans 12 amino acids. V dropped 6 bases and J dropped 8 bases, with 16 bases sitting between them.

This clonotype has just one count. This may be a read error, as it is one base from a much larger clone. The CDR3 nucleotides read TGTGCCTGGGGAAAGGGAGGCACAGATACGCAGTATTTT. It codes for CAWGKGGTDTQYF. The J gene is TRBJ2-3, the V gene TRBV30, with D possibly matching TRBD2 (5 bases). Trimming left V 5 bases short and J 1 base short, with 10 bases between. CDR1 and CDR2 from the germline V gene are GTSNPN and SVGIG (reference sequence). This CDR3 spans 13 amino acids.

This clonotype is classed as medium-sized (0.01 to 0.1%). The rearrangement uses TRBV19 and TRBJ2-2, with D maybe TRBD2 (6 bases). Germline V lookup: CDR1 LNHDA, CDR2 SQIVND (reference sequence). This CDR3 has 15 amino acids. The V and J ends lost 9 bases and 6 bases respectively, with 20 bases between them. The CDR3 DNA reads TGTGCCAGCAGGCGGGGAAAGAATTTCGCCGGGGAGCTGTTTTTT. It is translated as CASRRGKNFAGELFF.

This clonotype was seen more than once but under ten times. J is TRBJ1-2 and V is TRBV10-3; D uncertain. CDR1 is ENHRY and CDR2 is SYGVKD in the germline V gene. V was shortened by 0 bases and J by 4 bases, with 3 bases between the two germline ends. The CDR3 runs to 12 residues. This CDR3 reads CAISESLYGYTF. Written as DNA, the CDR3 is TGTGCCATCAGTGAGTCCCTCTATGGCTACACCTTC.

The chain carries TRBV20-1 and TRBJ2-1; 10 bases fit TRBD2. CDR3 length: 15 amino acids. The ends lost 2 bases at V and 2 bases at J; junction bases unmatched: 3. Germline lookup yields CDR1 DFQATT and CDR2 SNEGSKA (reference sequence). Here the CDR3 DNA reads TGCAGTGCTAGACCCGGGACTAGCGCCTACAATGAGCAGTTCTTC. Protein product: CSARPGTSAYNEQFF.

Relative to its sample, this clonotype is medium-sized (0.01 to 0.1%). The chain combines TRBV29-1 with TRBJ2-3; D is ambiguous. V was clipped by 4 bases and J by 2 bases, with 7 bases between them. The germline CDR1 and CDR2 sequences are SQVTM and ANQGSEA. The CDR3 has 12 amino acids. CDR3 sequence reads: CSVVLITDTQYF. Written as DNA, the CDR3 is TGCAGCGTTGTCTTGATCACAGATACGCAGTATTTT.

This chain links TRBV27 with TRBJ2-7, with 9 bases fitting TRBD2. The ends lost 4 bases at V and 5 bases at J; junction bases unmatched: 9. This CDR3 comprises 15 residues. The V gene's germline CDR1 is MNHEY and CDR2 SMNVEV (reference sequence). CDR3 loop: CASSSTGTSPHEQYF. CDR3 bases: TGTGCCAGCAGTTCCACCGGGACTAGCCCCCACGAGCAGTACTTC.

This clonotype has just a few counts. This chain connects TRBV6-6 to TRBJ2-7; unclear D gene. The CDR3 totals 13 residues. Germline CDR1 is MNHNY and CDR2 is SVGAGI (reference sequence). Trimming removed 5 bases at V and 3 bases at J, with 11 bases between. As DNA, the CDR3 is TGTGCCAGCAGTAGTACCGGCAGCTACGAGCAGTACTTC. Translating it yields CASSSTGSYEQYF.